This TCR beta chain was documented in a study of shared clonotypes between healthy human individuals. Study-level results: Clonotype sharing among donors was expected to depend on sequencing depth.

The study used approximately 90 million PBMCs per unsorted sample for genomic DNA. Sequenced by immunoSEQ multiplex PCR; TCRdb stores in-frame clones only, minus some. In the table there are roughly 95,000 clones, around 43% of which are singletons. As to this clone: Its cognate antigen is unknown.

The V end was cut by 8 bases, the J end by 9 bases, with 20 bases between. CDR1 MNHNS and CDR2 SASEGT come from the germline V gene. The CDR3 loop spans 14 amino acids. The rearrangement uses TRBV6-1 and TRBJ2-1; a weak D match, TRBD2 (6 bases). The material sequenced was PBMCs. This clonotype was obtained from a woman between 40 and 50 years old in good health. Some clones in this sample may be carry-over from other donors' samples. The CDR3 protein is CASHSGGSSAEQFF. The CDR3 region has the DNA TGTGCCAGCCATAGCGGTGGGTCGTCCGCTGAGCAGTTCTTC.